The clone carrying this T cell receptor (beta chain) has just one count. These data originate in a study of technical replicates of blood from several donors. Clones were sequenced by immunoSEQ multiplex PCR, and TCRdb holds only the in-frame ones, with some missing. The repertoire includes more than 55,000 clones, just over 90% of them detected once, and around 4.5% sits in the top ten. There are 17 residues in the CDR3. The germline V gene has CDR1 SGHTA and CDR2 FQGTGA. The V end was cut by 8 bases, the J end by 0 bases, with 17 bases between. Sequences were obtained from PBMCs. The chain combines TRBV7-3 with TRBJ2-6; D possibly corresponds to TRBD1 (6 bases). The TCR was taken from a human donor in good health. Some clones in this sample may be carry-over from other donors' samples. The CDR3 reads CASSDRPRISGANVLTF. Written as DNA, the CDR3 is TGTGCCAGCTCCGACAGGCCCCGAATCTCTGGGGCCAACGTCCTGACTTTC.